The rows below give T cell receptor beta chains drawn from one sample of a study of cytomegalovirus exposure and HLA in healthy donors. The protocol was immunoSEQ multiplex PCR, while the TCRdb copy is restricted to in-frame clones and leaves out a portion. This table has over 150,000 clones, 70% to 75% appearing once. Material: PBMCs. Receptors were obtained from a man aged 30 to 39 in good health and CMV-seropositive. The CDR3 runs from the conserved cysteine through the conserved F or W. The order of the fields is V gene, J gene, clone size, D gene, CDR3 DNA, CDR3 protein. A D gene is named only where the DNA matches it firmly. The size field is filled for only some rows; it gives once, few, many or a size class.

TRBV5-1	TRBJ2-1	once	TRBD2	TGCGCCAGCAGCGGGACTAGCGTAGCCTACAATGAGCAGTTCTTC	CASSGTSVAYNEQFF
TRBV5-6	TRBJ2-7	few	TRBD2	TGTGCCAGCAGCCGCGGGGGATACGAGCAGTACTTC	CASSRGGYEQYF
TRBV6-5	TRBJ1-5	-	TRBD1	TGTGCCAGCAGTCCGGGGACAGCTCACGGTCAGCCCCAGCATTTT	CASSPGTAHGQPQHF
TRBV4-3	TRBJ1-1	-	-	TGCGCCAGCAGCCAAGCTGGGAGCACTGAAGCTTTCTTT	CASSQAGSTEAFF
TRBV15	TRBJ2-5	-	TRBD2	TGTGCCACCAGCAGAGCGGAGACTAGCGGGTGGATGGAGACCCAGTACTTC	CATSRAETSGWMETQYF
TRBV6-5	TRBJ2-1	-	-	TGTGCCAGCAGGAGACTGGCGGGAAGCCTCAATGAGCAGTTCTTC	CASRRLAGSLNEQFF
TRBV6-6	TRBJ2-2	few	-	TGTGCCAGCAGAACGGGCACCGGGGAGCTGTTTTTT	CASRTGTGELFF
TRBV6-6	TRBJ1-2	-	TRBD1	TGTGCCAGCAGCACCGACAGGGGTCAATATGGCTACACCTTC	CASSTDRGQYGYTF
TRBV5-1	TRBJ2-3	-	-	TGCGCCAGCAGCTTGGCCGAGTCGGCAGATACGCAGTATTTT	CASSLAESADTQYF
TRBV21-1	TRBJ2-1	-	-	TGTGCCAGCAGCAAAGACGCCGGGGAGATTTACAATGAGCAGTTCTTC	CASSKDAGEIYNEQFF
TRBV16	TRBJ2-5	-	TRBD2	TGTGCCAGCAGCCAATCGGGAGGGGAGACCCAGTACTTC	CASSQSGGETQYF
TRBV6-6	TRBJ1-5	-	-	TGTGCCAGCACCGGGGGTGGGGGCAATCAGCCCCAGCATTTT	CASTGGGGNQPQHF
TRBV9	TRBJ1-2	-	-	TGTGCCAGCGGTACAGGGCTCTATGGCTACACCTTC	CASGTGLYGYTF
TRBV14	TRBJ1-2	once	-	TGTGCCAGCAGCCAAGACTTTCTGGGCGTTCAGGGCTACACCTTC	CASSQDFLGVQGYTF
TRBV7-2	TRBJ2-1	-	TRBD2	TGTGCCAGCAGCCTCCGGGGGGGCGGGATAACCTACAATGAGCAGTTCTTC	CASSLRGGGITYNEQFF
TRBV5-4	TRBJ1-5	-	-	TGTGCCAGCAGCTCCGGGATGGGCAATCAGCCCCAGCATTTT	CASSSGMGNQPQHF
TRBV6-5	TRBJ2-3	-	TRBD2	TGTGCCAGCAAGATGGCTAGCGGTCCAGATACGCAGTATTTT	CASKMASGPDTQYF
TRBV6-6	TRBJ1-6	-	TRBD1	TGTGCCAGCAGTTACGTGGGACAGGGTAGTTCACCCCTCCACTTT	CASSYVGQGSSPLHF
TRBV9	TRBJ1-1	few	-	TGTGCCAGCAGCGTACGAGGAACTGAAGCTTTCTTT	CASSVRGTEAFF
TRBV4-3	TRBJ2-2	-	-	TGCGCCAGCAGCCAGGCTACAGGGCTTGACAAGCTGTTTTTT	CASSQATGLDKLFF
TRBV5-1	TRBJ2-5	few	-	TGCGCCAGCAGCCGGGACTACCAAGAGACCCAGTACTTC	CASSRDYQETQYF
TRBV7-2	TRBJ2-3	-	TRBD2	TGTGCCAGCAGCACCAAGTCTAGCGGGAGAGGGTCGGACACGCAGTATTTT	CASSTKSSGRGSDTQYF
TRBV4-2	TRBJ2-5	once	-	TGTGCCAGCAGCCAAGATCTCGGCGGGGCAGGGGAGACCCAGTACTTC	CASSQDLGGAGETQYF
TRBV9	TRBJ1-4	-	TRBD1	TGTGCCAGCAGCCTTCAGGGGGGCACTAATGAAAAACTGTTTTTT	CASSLQGGTNEKLFF
TRBV28	TRBJ1-2	-	TRBD1	TGTGCCAGCAGACTAACAGGGGGATCCGGCTACACCTTC	CASRLTGGSGYTF
TRBV11-3	TRBJ2-1	-	TRBD2	TGTGCCAGCAGCTTGTCGGGGGGGGGCTTAGAGCAGTTCTTC	CASSLSGGGLEQFF
TRBV5-1	TRBJ2-4	-	-	TGCGCCAGCAGCTTGGAGTCGGGTTTGGACATTCAGTACTTC	CASSLESGLDIQYF
TRBV6-1	TRBJ2-3	-	-	TGTGCCAGCAGTGAAAGGGGCAGGAGGGGCCCAGATACGCAGTATTTT	CASSERGRRGPDTQYF
TRBV27	TRBJ2-5	-	TRBD2	TGTGCCAGCAAGTCCACGGGGGGGTACCAAGAGACCCAGTACTTC	CASKSTGGYQETQYF
TRBV5-5	TRBJ1-2	-	TRBD1	TGTGCCAGCAGCGACAGGGTGGCTTATGGCTACACCTTC	CASSDRVAYGYTF
TRBV7-9	TRBJ2-2	-	TRBD1	TGTGCCAGCAGACTCACAGGGGGCGGAAACACCGGGGAGCTGTTTTTT	CASRLTGGGNTGELFF
TRBV7-9	TRBJ2-4	-	TRBD2	TGTGCCAGCAGCTACTGGACTAGCGGGGGTGGGAACATTCAGTACTTC	CASSYWTSGGGNIQYF
TRBV5-1	TRBJ1-5	-	-	TGCGCCAGCAGCTTGGGCCCAAAGGACATAAGCAATCAGCCCCAGCATTTT	CASSLGPKDISNQPQHF
TRBV7-3	TRBJ2-1	-	-	TGTGCCAGCAGCTTCAGTACAGGGAGTTGGGAGCAGTTCTTC	CASSFSTGSWEQFF
TRBV28	TRBJ2-3	-	TRBD1	TGTGCCAGCAGCCCAAGGGGGCTGGTCACAGATACGCAGTATTTT	CASSPRGLVTDTQYF
TRBV18	TRBJ2-7	-	TRBD2	TGTGCCAGCTCACCTCCACCTATTTGGCGGGAGGACGAGCAGTACTTC	CASSPPPIWREDEQYF
TRBV19	TRBJ1-2	-	TRBD1	TGTGCCAGTAGGTATTCCGACAGGGAAAACTATGGCTACACCTTC	CASRYSDRENYGYTF
TRBV2	TRBJ1-3	-	TRBD1	TGTGCCAGCAGGAATATCAAACGGGACAGGGGGCAAAACACCATATATTTT	CASRNIKRDRGQNTIYF
TRBV6-5	TRBJ1-2	once	TRBD1	TGTGCCAGCAGGCCGGGACAGGGGCCGGCAATTGGCTACACCTTC	CASRPGQGPAIGYTF
TRBV10-3	TRBJ2-1	once	TRBD2	TGTGCCATCAGTGGCGGGGGTGAGAAGTATAATGAGCAGTTCTTC	CAISGGGEKYNEQFF
TRBV4-1	TRBJ2-1	-	-	TGCGCCAGCAGCCACCTTCCGCCCCGGGGTAGGCATGAGCAGTTCTTC	CASSHLPPRGRHEQFF
TRBV29-1	TRBJ1-3	-	-	TGCAGCGTCCGACAGGCCTCGAGCTCTGGAAACACCATATATTTT	CSVRQASSSGNTIYF
TRBV18	TRBJ1-6	-	TRBD1	TGTGCCAGCTCACCGAGGCAGGGGGAAAATTCACCCCTCCACTTT	CASSPRQGENSPLHF